This T cell receptor (beta chain) was profiled in a study of blood T cells in healthy people across ages. Findings and limits, study-wide: It was the long-lived donors that had more naive CD4+ cells and higher diversity than aged donors. TCR beta diversity correlated strongly with naive T cell percentage.

Details on this clonotype: Its antigen is unidentified.

PCR was performed a second time for 7 to 11 cycles using a sample-barcoded 5' primer and a J-beta primer mix. Individual samples furnished no less than 2.5 million CDR3-containing paired-end reads apiece. TCRdb passed the 5' RACE reads through MiXCR, listing each CDR3 protein once. The data show fewer than 2 million distinct CDR3 sequences, roughly two fifths seen once. Sequencing was carried out using blood. The clonotype was recovered from a human donor in good health.

The DNA for the CDR3 is TGTGCCAGCAGCTTCGGACTAGCGGAAACCTACAATGAGCAGTTCTTC. Its translation: CASSFGLAETYNEQFF. The chain recombines TRBV11-1 with TRBJ2-1; 10 bases line up with TRBD2. There are 16 residues in the CDR3. CDR1 and CDR2 from the germline V gene are SGHAT and FQDESV (reference sequence). The V gene end was trimmed by 3 bases and the J gene end by 2 bases; junction bases not matched to a gene: 4.